This T cell receptor beta chain was recovered during a study of blood T cell repertoires in COVID-19. The J segment lost 4 bases and the V segment lost 4 bases, leaving 10 bases of the junction unmatched. The CDR3 consists of 15 residues. CDR1 is MGHRA and CDR2 is YSYEKL in the germline V gene. Authors' processing steps: Amplification of reference gene primers provided the estimated nucleated cell counts. TCRdb keeps only in-frame clones here, not all; method: immunoSEQ multiplex PCR. V, J and clone size are taken as reported in that table, and D and trimming were inferred from the DNA itself. This sample has around 40,000 clones; 65% to 90% occur once, and the top ten carry roughly 9.7%.

This clonotype was obtained from a human donor in a cohort sampled during active COVID-19. V usage is TRBV4-1 and J usage is TRBJ2-7, with 7 bases identical to TRBD1. The specimen was peripheral blood. In DNA form, the CDR3 reads TGCGCCAGCAGCCTTCAACAATCGACAGGGTACGAGCAGTACTTC. It yields the protein CASSLQQSTGYEQYF.